The source of this T cell receptor (beta chain) is a study of blood T cell repertoires in COVID-19. On the study more broadly: Sites across the United States, Italy and Spain contributed samples from acute and convalescent COVID-19.

Per the authors' pipeline: Amplification with reference gene primers provided the estimates of nucleated cell counts. The repertoire was sequenced with immunoSEQ multiplex PCR; TCRdb's copy has only in-frame clones and lacks some. D and trimming come from the DNA, and the V and J calls and clone size come from that table. In the table there are about 260,000 clones, around 80% of which are singletons. Everyone who took part was roughly 18 to 89 years old, and they came from about 25 US areas. The source is a man aged 30 to 45 with acute COVID-19. The sequenced sample was PBMCs or T cells enriched from blood (not recorded which).

Written as DNA, the CDR3 is TGTGCCAGCAGCGGGTTGAGGAACACTGAAGCTTTCTTT. It codes for CASSGLRNTEAFF. The chain uses TRBV9 and TRBJ1-1; D uncertain. The germline V and J ends were trimmed by 3 bases and 1 base, with 7 bases remaining between them. The germline gives CDR1 SGDLS, CDR2 YYNGEE. This CDR3 is built from 13 residues.